This TCR beta chain originates from a study of early T cells in non-severe SARS-CoV-2 infection. Across the whole study: Sequenced bulk RNA came from whole blood that was unsorted, and chains were unpaired.

Unique molecular identifier tags were affixed to discrete cDNA molecules. TCRdb reprocessed the 5' RACE reads via MiXCR and lists one record per CDR3 protein. The sample carries fewer than 130,000 distinct CDR3 sequences, roughly 13% recorded once. Findings of the study overall: Comparison of clonotypes with VDJdb favored anti-spike CD8 responses while missing private and CD4 specificities.

On this clonotype: What it binds is unknown.

This sample comprised whole blood, obtained at baseline. This sequence was found in an adult who was a healthcare worker with PCR-confirmed SARS-CoV-2 infection or an uninfected control (not recorded which).

The CDR3, as DNA: TGTGCCTGGAGTGTCGCCACCGGGGAGCTGTTTTTT. Encoded protein: CAWSVATGELFF. The V gene is TRBV30, the J gene TRBJ2-2; D remains unclear. This CDR3 spans 12 amino acids. The V gene's germline CDR1 is GTSNPN and CDR2 SVGIG (reference sequence). The V and J ends lost 0 bases and 4 bases respectively, with 3 bases between them. Full variable domain (remainder filled in from reference TRBV30 and TRBJ2-2): SQTIHQWPATLVQPVGSPLSLECTVEGTSNPNLYWYRQAAGRGLQLLFYSVGIGQISSEVPQNLSASRPQDRQFILSSKKLLLSDSGFYLCAWSVATGELFFGEGSRLTVL.